This T cell receptor beta chain was documented in a study of T cell clones after liver transplantation. Overall study context: Tolerance: complete withdrawal held at least one year, liver enzymes staying within twice normal.

With regard to this clone: What it binds is unknown.

TCRdb's table, derived via immunoSEQ multiplex PCR, lists solely in-frame clones and lacks some. The sample lists about 500 clones, 25% to 30% occurring once. Sequencing of dividing CFSE-low cells from the MLR defined alloreactive TCRbeta sequences. Trimming removed 1 base at V and 0 bases at J, with 7 bases between. CDR3 length: 14 residues. Per germline, CDR1 SGHAT and CDR2 FQNNGV. Sequenced sample: CD8+ T cells from cultured PBMCs. The chain combines TRBV11-2 with TRBJ2-7; tentatively, D is TRBD2 (6 bases). The TCR comes from a human patient who received a liver transplant. Some T cells may arise from the graft donor. CDR3: CASSLGGDSYEQYF. The CDR3 DNA is TGTGCCAGCAGCTTAGGGGGGGACTCCTACGAGCAGTACTTC.